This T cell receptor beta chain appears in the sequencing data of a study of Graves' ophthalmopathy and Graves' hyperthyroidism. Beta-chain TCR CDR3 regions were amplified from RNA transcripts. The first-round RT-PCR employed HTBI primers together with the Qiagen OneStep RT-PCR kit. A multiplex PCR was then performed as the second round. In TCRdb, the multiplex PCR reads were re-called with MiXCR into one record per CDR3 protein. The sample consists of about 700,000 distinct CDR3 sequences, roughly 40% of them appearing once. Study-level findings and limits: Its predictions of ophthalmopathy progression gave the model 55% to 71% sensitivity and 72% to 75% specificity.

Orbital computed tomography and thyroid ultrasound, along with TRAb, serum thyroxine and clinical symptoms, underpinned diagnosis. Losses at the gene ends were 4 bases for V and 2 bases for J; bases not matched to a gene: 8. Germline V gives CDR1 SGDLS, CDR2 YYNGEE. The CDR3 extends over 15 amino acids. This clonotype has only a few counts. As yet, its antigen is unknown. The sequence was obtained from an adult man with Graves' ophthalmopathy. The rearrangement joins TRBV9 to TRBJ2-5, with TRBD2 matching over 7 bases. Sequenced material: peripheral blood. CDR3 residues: CASSPGLSGQETQYF. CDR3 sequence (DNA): TGTGCCAGCAGCCCGGGACTATCGGGGCAAGAGACCCAGTACTTC.